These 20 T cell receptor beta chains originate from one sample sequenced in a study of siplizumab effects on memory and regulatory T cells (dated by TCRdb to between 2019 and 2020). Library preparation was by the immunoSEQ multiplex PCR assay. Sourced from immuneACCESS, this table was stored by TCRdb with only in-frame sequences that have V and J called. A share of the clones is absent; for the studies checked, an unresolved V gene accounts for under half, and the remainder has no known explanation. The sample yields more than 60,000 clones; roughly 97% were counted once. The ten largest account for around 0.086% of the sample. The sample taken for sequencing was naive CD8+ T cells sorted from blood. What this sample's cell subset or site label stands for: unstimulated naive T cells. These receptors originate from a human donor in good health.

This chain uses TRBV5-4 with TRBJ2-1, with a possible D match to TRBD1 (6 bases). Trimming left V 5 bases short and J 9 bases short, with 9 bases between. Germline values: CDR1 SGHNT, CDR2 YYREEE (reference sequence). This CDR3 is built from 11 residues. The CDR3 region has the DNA TGTGCCAGCAGGGGGGCGGGTGAGCAGTTCTTC. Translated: CASRGAGEQFF.

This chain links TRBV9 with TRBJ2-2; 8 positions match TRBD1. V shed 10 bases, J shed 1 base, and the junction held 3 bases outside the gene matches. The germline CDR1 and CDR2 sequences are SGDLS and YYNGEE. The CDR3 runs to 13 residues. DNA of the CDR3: TGTGCCGGACAGGGACAGAACACCGGGGAGCTGTTTTTT. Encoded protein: CAGQGQNTGELFF.

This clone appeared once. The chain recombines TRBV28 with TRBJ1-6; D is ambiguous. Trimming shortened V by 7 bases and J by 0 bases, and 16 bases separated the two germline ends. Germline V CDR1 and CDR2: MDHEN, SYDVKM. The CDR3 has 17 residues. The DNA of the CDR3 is TGTGCCAGCACCTTCGGTACAGCGAGCTCCTATAATTCACCCCTCCACTTT. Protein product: CASTFGTASSYNSPLHF.

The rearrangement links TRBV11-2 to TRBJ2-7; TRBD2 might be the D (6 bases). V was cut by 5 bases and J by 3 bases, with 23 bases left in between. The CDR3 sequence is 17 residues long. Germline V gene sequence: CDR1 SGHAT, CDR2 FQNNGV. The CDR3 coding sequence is TGTGCCAGCAGCCTAGCCCGGGACTCCCTACCTAACTACGAGCAGTACTTC. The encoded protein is CASSLARDSLPNYEQYF.

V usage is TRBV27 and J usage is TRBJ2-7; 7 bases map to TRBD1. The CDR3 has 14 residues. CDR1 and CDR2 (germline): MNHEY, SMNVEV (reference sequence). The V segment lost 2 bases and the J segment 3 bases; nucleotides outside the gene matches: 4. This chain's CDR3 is CASSLASGGYEQYF. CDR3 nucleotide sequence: TGTGCCAGCAGTTTAGCCTCAGGGGGCTACGAGCAGTACTTC.

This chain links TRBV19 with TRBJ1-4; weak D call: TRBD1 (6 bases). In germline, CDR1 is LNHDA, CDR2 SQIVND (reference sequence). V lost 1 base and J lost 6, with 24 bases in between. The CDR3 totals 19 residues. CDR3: CASSIVGGRVEPQDEKLFF. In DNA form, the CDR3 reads TGTGCCAGTAGTATAGTCGGGGGCAGGGTTGAACCCCAGGATGAAAAACTGTTTTTT.

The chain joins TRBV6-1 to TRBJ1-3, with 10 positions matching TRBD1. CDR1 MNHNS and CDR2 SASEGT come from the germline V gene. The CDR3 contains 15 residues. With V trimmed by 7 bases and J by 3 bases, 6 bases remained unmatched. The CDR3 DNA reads TGTGCCAGCATGCGACAGGGGGCTCGTGGAAACACCATATATTTT. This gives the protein CASMRQGARGNTIYF.

CDR3 coding DNA: TGTGCCAGCAGTCCCCAGGGGGGGGAATTTTTCAATGAGCAGTTCTTC. Its translation: CASSPQGGEFFNEQFF. The V gene is TRBV27, the J gene TRBJ2-1; D may match TRBD1 or TRBD2 (7 bases each). The CDR3 runs to 16 residues. CDR1 is MNHEY and CDR2 is SMNVEV in the germline V gene (reference sequence). Trimming pared 5 bases from V and 6 bases from J, leaving 20 bases between.

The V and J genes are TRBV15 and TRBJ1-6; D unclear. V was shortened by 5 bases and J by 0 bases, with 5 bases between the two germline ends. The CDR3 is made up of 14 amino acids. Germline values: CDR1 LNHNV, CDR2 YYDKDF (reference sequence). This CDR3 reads CATSWSSYNSPLHF. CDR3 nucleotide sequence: TGTGCCACCAGCTGGAGCTCCTATAATTCACCCCTCCACTTT.

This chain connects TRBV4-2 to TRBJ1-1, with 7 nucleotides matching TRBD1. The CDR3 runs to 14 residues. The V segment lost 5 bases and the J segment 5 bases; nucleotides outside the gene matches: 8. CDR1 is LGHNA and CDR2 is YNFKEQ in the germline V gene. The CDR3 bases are TGTGCCAGCAGCTTAACTCAGGGGGGGACTGAAGCTTTCTTT. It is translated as CASSLTQGGTEAFF.

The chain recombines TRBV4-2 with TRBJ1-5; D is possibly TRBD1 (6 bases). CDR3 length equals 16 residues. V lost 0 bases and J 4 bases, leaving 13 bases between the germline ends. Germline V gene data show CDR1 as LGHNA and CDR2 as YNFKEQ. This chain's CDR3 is CASSQERQEANQPQHF. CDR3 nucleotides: TGTGCCAGCAGCCAAGAAAGACAGGAGGCGAATCAGCCCCAGCATTTT.

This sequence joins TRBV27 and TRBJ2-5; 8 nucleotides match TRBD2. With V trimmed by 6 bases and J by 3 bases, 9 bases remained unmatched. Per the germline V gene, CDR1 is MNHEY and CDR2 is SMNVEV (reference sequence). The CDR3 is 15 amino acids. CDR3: CASSPAIGGEETQYF. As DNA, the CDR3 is TGTGCCAGCAGCCCCGCCATCGGGGGGGAAGAGACCCAGTACTTC.

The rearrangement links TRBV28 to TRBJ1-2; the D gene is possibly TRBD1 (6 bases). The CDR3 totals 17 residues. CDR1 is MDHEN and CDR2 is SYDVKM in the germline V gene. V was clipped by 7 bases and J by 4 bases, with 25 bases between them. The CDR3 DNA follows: TGTGCCAGCACCCCCGGACCGGACAGCATATTACTCTATGGCTACACCTTC. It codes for CASTPGPDSILLYGYTF.

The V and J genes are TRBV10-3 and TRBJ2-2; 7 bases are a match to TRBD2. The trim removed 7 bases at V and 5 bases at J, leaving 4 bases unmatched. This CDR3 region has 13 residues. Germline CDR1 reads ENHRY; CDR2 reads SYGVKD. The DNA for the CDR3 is TGTGCCATCATGGGGGGGTCGACCGGGGAGCTGTTTTTT. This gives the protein CAIMGGSTGELFF.

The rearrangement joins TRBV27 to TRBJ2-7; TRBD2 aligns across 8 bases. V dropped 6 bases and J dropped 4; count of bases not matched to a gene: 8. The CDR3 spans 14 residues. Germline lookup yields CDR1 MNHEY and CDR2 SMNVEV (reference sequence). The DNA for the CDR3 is TGTGCCAGCAGCCCTCAACTAGCGGTATACGAGCAGTACTTC. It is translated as CASSPQLAVYEQYF.

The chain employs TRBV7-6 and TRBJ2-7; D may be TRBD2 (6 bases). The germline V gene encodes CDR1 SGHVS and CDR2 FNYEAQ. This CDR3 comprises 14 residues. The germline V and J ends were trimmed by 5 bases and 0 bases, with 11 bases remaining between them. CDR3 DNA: TGTGCCAGCAGCGACGCCGGGGGCTCCTACGAGCAGTACTTC. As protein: CASSDAGGSYEQYF. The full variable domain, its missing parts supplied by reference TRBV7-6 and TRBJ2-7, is GAGVSQSPRYKVTKRGQDVALRCDPISGHVSLYWYRQALGQGPEFLTYFNYEAQQDKSGLPNDRFSAERPEGSISTLTIQRTEQRDSAMYRCASSDAGGSYEQYFGPGTRLTVT.

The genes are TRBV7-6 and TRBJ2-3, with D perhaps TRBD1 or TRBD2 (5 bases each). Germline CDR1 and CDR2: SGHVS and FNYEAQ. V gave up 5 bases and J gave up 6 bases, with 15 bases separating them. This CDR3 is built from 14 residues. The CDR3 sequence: CASSPGASPDTQYF. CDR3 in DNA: TGTGCCAGCAGCCCCGGGGCCTCTCCCGATACGCAGTATTTT.

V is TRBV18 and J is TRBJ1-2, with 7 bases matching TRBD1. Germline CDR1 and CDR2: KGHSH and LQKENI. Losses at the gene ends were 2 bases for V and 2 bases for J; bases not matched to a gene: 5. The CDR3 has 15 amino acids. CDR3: CASSPGATGNYGYTF. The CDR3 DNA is TGTGCCAGCTCACCAGGGGCGACAGGGAACTATGGCTACACCTTC.

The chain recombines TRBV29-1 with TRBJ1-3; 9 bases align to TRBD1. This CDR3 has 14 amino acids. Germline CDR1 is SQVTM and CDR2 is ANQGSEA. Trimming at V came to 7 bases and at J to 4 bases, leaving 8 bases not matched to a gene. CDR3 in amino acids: CSAPGQGEGNTIYF. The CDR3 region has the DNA TGCAGCGCCCCGGGACAGGGAGAGGGAAACACCATATATTTT.

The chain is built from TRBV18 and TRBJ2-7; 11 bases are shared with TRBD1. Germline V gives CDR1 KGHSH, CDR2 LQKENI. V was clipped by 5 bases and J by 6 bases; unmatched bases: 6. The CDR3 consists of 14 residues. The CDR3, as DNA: TGTGCCAGCTCAGGAACCGGGACAGGGGGCGAGCAGTACTTC. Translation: CASSGTGTGGEQYF.